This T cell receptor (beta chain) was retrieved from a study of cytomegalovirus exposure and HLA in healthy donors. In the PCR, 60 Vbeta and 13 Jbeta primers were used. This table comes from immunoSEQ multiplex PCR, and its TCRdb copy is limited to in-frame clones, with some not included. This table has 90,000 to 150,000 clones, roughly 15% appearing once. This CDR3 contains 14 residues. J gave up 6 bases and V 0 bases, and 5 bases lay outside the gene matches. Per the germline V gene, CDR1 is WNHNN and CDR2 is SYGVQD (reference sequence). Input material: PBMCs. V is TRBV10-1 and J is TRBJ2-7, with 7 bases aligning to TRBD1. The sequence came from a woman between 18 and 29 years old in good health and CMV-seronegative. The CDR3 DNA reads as TGCGCCAGCAGTGAGTCCAGGGGGTCCGTCGAGCAGTACTTC. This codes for CASSESRGSVEQYF.